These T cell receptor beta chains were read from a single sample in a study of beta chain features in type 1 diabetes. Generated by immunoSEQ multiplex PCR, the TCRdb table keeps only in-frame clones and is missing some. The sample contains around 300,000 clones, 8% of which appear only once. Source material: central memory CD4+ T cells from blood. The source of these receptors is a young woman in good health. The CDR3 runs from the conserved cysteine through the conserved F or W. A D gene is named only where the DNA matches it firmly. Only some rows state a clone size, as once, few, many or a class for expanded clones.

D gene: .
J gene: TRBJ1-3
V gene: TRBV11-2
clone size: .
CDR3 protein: CASSLRNTIYF
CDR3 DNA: TGTGCCAGCAGTCTGCGTAACACCATATATTTT

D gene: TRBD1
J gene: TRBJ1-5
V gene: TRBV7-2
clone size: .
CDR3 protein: CASSLHPGGGSNQPQHF
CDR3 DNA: TGTGCCAGCAGCCTCCACCCAGGGGGGGGTAGTAATCAGCCCCAGCATTTT

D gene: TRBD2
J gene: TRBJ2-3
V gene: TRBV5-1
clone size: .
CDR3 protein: CASSPWPAGMTTDTQYF
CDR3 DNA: TGCGCCAGCAGCCCCTGGCCAGCGGGGATGACCACAGATACGCAGTATTTT

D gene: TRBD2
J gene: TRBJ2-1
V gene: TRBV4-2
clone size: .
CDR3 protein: CASSATSGRNNEQFF
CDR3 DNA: TGTGCCAGCAGCGCGACTAGCGGGAGGAACAATGAGCAGTTCTTC

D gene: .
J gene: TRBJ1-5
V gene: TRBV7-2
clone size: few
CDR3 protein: CASSPGSSYNQPQHF
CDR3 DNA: TGTGCCAGCAGCCCAGGGTCCAGTTACAATCAGCCCCAGCATTTT

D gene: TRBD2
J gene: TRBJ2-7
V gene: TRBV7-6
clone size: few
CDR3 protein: CASSLGLAGAAEQYF
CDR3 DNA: TGTGCCAGCAGCCTGGGACTAGCGGGAGCAGCTGAGCAGTACTTC

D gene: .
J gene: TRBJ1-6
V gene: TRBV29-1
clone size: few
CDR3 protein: CSVAAGQDNSPLHF
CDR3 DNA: TGCAGCGTTGCAGCGGGTCAAGATAATTCACCCCTCCACTTT

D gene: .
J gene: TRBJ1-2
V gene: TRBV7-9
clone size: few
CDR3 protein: CASSLAGSPGGYTF
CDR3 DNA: TGTGCCAGCAGCTTGGCCGGGTCCCCCGGGGGCTACACCTTC

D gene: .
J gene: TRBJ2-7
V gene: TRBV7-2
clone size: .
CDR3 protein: CASSPFSVGNEQYF
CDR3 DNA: TGTGCCAGCAGCCCCTTTAGTGTTGGCAACGAGCAGTACTTC

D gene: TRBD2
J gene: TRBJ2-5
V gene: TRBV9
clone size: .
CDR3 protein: CASSVGLAGGPGETQYF
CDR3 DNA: TGTGCCAGCAGCGTAGGGCTAGCGGGAGGGCCGGGAGAGACCCAGTACTTC

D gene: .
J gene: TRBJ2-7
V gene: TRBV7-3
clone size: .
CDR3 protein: CASSRTSLTYEQYF
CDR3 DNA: TGTGCCAGCAGCCGGACATCCCTTACCTACGAGCAGTACTTC

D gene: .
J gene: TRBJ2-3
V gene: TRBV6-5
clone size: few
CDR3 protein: CASRRGVTQYF
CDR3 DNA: TGTGCCAGCAGGAGAGGGGTTACGCAGTATTTT

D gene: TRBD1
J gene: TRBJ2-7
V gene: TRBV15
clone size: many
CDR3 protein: CASGQGVNEQYF
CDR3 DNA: TGTGCCAGCGGACAGGGGGTCAACGAGCAGTACTTC

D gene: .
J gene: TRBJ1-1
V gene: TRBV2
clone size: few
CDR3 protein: CASSDRILNTEAFF
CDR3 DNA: TGTGCCAGCAGTGATAGGATCCTGAACACTGAAGCTTTCTTT

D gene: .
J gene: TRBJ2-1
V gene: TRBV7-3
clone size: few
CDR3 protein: CASSRTTGANEQFF
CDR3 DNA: TGTGCCAGCAGCCGAACGACAGGCGCCAATGAGCAGTTCTTC

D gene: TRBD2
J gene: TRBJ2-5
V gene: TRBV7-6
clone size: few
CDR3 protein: CASSLFGISGGYQETQYF
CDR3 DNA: TGTGCCAGCAGCTTATTCGGCATTAGCGGGGGTTACCAAGAGACCCAGTACTTC

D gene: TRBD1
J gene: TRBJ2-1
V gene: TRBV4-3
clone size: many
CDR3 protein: CASSQMTGANLGNEQFF
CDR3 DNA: TGCGCCAGCAGCCAGATGACAGGGGCCAATTTGGGCAATGAGCAGTTCTTC

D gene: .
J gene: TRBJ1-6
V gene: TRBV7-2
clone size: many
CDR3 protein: CASSPQGHSNSPLHF
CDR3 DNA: TGTGCCAGCAGCCCGCAGGGACATTCTAATTCACCCCTCCACTTT

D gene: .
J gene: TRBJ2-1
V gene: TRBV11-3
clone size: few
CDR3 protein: CASSLVQGPEYNEQFF
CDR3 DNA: TGTGCCAGCAGCTTAGTCCAGGGCCCAGAGTACAATGAGCAGTTCTTC

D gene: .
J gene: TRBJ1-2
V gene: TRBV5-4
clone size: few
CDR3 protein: CASSALAKQVVGYTF
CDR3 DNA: TGTGCCAGCAGCGCCCTTGCGAAGCAGGTCGTGGGCTACACCTTC

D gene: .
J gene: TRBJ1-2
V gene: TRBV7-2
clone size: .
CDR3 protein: CASTPIGSTGYDGYTF
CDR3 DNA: TGTGCCAGCACCCCCATTGGGTCTACAGGGTATGATGGCTACACCTTC

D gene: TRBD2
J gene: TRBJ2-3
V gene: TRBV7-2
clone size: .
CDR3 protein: CASSLARLAGISTDTQYF
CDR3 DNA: TGTGCCAGCAGCTTAGCACGACTAGCGGGAATTAGCACAGATACGCAGTATTTT

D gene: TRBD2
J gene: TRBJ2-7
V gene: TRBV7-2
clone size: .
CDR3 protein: CASSRDSGSRNEQYF
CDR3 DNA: TGTGCCAGCAGCCGGGATAGCGGGAGTCGGAACGAGCAGTACTTC

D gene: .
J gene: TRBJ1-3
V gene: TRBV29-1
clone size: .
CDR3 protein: CSVGQGAGNTIYF
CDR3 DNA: TGCAGCGTGGGGCAGGGAGCAGGAAACACCATATATTTT

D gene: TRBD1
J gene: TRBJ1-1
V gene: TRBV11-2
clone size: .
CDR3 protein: CASSLAGGRNTEAFF
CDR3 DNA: TGTGCCAGCAGCTTGGCAGGGGGTAGGAACACTGAAGCTTTCTTT

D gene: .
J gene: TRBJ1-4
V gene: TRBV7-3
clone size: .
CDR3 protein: CASSLQVATNEKLFF
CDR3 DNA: TGTGCCAGCAGCTTGCAGGTGGCAACTAATGAAAAACTGTTTTTT